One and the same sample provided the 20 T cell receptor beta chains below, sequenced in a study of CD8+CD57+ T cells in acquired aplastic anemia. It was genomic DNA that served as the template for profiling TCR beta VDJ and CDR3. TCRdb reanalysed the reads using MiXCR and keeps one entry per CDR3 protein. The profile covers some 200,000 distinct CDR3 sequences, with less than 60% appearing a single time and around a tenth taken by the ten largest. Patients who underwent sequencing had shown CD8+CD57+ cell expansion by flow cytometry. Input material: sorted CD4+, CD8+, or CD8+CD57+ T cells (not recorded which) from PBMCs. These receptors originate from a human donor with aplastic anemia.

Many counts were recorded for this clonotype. The CDR3 loop is CSARDQGDTQYF. The CDR3 DNA reads TGCAGTGCTAGAGATCAGGGGGATACGCAGTATTTT. The chain carries TRBV20-1 and TRBJ2-3; D is perhaps TRBD1 (6 bases). The length of the CDR3 is 12 residues. Trimming stripped 0 bases from V and 6 bases from J, with 7 bases between. Germline V gene data show CDR1 as DFQATT and CDR2 as SNEGSKA (reference sequence).

CDR3 in DNA: TGTGCCAGCAGCACCGGACAGGGAACCTACGAGCAGTACTTC. It translates to CASSTGQGTYEQYF. This sequence joins TRBV5-6 and TRBJ2-7; TRBD1 matches at 8 bases. The CDR3 has 14 residues. Germline assignment: CDR1 SGHDT and CDR2 YYEEEE. V shed 4 bases and J 2 bases; nucleotides not matched to a gene: 5.

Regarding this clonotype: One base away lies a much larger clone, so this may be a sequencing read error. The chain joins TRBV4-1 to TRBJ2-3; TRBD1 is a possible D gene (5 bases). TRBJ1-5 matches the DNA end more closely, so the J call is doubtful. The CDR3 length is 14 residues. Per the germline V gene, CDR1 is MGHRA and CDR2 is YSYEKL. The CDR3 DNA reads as TGCGCCAGCAGCCAAGATAAGGGGAAGGGTACGCAGCATTTT. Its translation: CASSQDKGKGTQHF.

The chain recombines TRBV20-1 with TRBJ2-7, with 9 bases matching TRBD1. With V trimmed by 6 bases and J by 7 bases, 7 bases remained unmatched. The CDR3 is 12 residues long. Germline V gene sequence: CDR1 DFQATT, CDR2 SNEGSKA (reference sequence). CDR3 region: CSAPDRGSEQYF. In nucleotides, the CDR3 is TGCAGTGCCCCCGACAGGGGGAGTGAGCAGTACTTC.

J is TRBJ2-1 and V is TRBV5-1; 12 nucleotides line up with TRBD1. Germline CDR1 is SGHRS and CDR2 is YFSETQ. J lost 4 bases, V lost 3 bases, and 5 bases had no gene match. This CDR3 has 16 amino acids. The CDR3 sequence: CASSSLGQGAYNEQFF. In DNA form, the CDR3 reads TGCGCCAGCAGCTCGCTGGGACAGGGGGCTTACAATGAGCAGTTCTTC.

DNA of the CDR3: TGTGCCAGCAGCTCGGACTTCCCGACTACTCTAGCGGGAGGGAATCATGAGCAGTTCTTC. Its protein product is CASSSDFPTTLAGGNHEQFF. The V gene is TRBV7-3, the J gene TRBJ2-1, with 12 bases aligning to TRBD2. Germline V gives CDR1 SGHTA, CDR2 FQGTGA. V trimming: 4 bases; J trimming: 8 bases; junction bases outside the gene matches: 21. This CDR3 is built from 20 residues.

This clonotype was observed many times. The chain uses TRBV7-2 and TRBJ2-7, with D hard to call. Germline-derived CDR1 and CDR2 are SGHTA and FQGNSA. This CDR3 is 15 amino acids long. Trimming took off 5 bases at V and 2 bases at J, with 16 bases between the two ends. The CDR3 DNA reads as TGTGCCAGCAGCCCCCGGAGAAGCCTAACCTACGAGCAGTACTTC. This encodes CASSPRRSLTYEQYF.

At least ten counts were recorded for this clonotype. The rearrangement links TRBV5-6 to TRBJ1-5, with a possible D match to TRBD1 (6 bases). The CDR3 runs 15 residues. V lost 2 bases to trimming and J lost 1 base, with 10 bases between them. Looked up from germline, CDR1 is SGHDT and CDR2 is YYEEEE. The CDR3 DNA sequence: TGTGCCAGCAGCTTCCATGACAGGAGCAATCAGCCCCAGCATTTT. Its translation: CASSFHDRSNQPQHF. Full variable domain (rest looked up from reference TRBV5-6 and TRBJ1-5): DAGVTQSPTHLIKTRGQQVTLRCSPKSGHDTVSWYQQALGQGPQFIFQYYEEEERQRGNFPDRFSGHQFPNYSSELNVNALLLGDSALYLCASSFHDRSNQPQHFGDGTRLSIL.

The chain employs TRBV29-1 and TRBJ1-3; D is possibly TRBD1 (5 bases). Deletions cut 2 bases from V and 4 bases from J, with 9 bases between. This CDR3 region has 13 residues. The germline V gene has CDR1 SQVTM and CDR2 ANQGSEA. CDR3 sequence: CSVEQGGGNTIYF. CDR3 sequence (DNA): TGCAGCGTTGAACAGGGAGGCGGAAACACCATATATTTT.

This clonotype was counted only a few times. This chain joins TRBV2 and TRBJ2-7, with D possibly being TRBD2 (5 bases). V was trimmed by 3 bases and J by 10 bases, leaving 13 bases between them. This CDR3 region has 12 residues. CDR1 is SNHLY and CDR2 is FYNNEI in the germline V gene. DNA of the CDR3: TGTGCCAGCAGTGATAGCCTAGGGAGCCAGTACTTC. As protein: CASSDSLGSQYF.

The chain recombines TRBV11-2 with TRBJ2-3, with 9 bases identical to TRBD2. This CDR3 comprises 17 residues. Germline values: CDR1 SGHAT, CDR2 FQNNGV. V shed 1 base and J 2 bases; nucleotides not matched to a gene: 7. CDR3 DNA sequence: TGTGCCAGCAGCTTAGGGTCTAGCGGGGTTTTCACAGATACGCAGTATTTT. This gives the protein CASSLGSSGVFTDTQYF.

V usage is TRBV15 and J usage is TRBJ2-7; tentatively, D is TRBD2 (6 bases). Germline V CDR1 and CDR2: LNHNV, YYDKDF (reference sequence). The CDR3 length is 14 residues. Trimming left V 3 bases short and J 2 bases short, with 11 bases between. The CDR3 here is CATSSPGLPYEQYF. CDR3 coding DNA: TGTGCCACCAGCAGCCCGGGACTGCCCTACGAGCAGTACTTC.

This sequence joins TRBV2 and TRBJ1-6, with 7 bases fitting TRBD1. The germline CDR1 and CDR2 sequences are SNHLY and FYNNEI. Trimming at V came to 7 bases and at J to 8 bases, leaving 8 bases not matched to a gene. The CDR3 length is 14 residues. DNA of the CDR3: TGTGCCAGCAAGCTCCGGGACAGCCATTCACCCCTCCACTTT. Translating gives CASKLRDSHSPLHF.

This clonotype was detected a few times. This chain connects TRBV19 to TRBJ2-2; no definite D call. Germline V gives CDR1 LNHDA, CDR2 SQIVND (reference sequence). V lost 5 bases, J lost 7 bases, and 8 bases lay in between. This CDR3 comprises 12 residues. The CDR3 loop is CASSFLFGELFF. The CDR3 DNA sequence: TGTGCCAGTAGTTTTCTATTCGGGGAGCTGTTTTTT.

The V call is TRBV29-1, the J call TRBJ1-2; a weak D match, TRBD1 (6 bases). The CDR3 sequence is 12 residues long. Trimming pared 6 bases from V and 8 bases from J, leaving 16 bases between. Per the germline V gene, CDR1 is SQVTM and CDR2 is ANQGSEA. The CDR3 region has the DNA TGCAGCGTCTCACAGGGTTTGGAAGGCTACACCTTC. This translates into CSVSQGLEGYTF.

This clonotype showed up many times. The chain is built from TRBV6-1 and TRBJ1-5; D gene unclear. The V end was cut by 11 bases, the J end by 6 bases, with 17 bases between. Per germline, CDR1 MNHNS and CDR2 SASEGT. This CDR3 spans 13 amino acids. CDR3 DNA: TGTGCCGGCTCAAAGTCGTTAAGTCAGCCCCAGCATTTT. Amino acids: CAGSKSLSQPQHF.

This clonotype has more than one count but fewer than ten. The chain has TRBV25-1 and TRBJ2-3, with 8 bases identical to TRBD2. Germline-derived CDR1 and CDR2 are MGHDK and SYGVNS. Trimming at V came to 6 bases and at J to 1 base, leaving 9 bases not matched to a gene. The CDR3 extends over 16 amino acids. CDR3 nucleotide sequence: TGTGCCAGCAGCGGTTGGGGGGGACTAGGCACAGATACGCAGTATTTT. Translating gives CASSGWGGLGTDTQYF. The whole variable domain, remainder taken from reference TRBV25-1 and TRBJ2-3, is EADIYQTPRYLVIGTGKKITLECSQTMGHDKMYWYQQDPGMELHLIHYSYGVNSTEKGDLSSESTVSRIRTEHFPLTLESARPSHTSQYLCASSGWGGLGTDTQYFGPGTRLTVL.

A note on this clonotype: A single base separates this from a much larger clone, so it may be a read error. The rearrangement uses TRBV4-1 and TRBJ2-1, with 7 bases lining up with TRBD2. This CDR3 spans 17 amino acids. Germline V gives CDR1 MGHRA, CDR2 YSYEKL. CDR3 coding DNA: TGCGCCAGCAGCCAAGATCGTAGGACTAGGCAGTACAATGAGCAGCTCTTC. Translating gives CASSQDRRTRQYNEQLF.

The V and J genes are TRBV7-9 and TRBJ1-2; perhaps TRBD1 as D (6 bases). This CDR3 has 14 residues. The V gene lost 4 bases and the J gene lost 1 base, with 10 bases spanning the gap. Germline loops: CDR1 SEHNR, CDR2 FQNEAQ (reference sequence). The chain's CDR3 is CASSSTGINYGYTF. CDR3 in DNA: TGTGCCAGCAGCTCCACAGGGATTAACTATGGCTACACCTTC. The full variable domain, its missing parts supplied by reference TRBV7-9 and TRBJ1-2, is DTGVSQNPRHKITKRGQNVTFRCDPISEHNRLYWYRQTLGQGPEFLTYFQNEAQLEKSRLLSDRFSAERPKGSFSTLEIQRTEQGDSAMYLCASSSTGINYGYTFGSGTRLTVV.

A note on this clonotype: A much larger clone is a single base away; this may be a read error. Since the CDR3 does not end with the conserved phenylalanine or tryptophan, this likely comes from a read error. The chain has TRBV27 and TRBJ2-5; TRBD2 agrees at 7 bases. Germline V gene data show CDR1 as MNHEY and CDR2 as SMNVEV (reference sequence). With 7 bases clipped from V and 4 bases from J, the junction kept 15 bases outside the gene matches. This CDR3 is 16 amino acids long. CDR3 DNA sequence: TGTGCCAGCACGTTTAGGCGGGGGAGTAAAGGAGAGACCCAGTACCTC. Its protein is CASTFRRGSKGETQYL.